Listed here are 17 T cell receptor beta chains from one sample, sequenced in a study of regulatory T cells in long-lasting Graves disease. Library construction for TCR beta used iRepertoire HTBI primers and Arm-PCR of CDR3 regions. One entry per CDR3 protein results from TCRdb running MiXCR on the multiplex PCR reads. The sample comprises 430,000 or so distinct CDR3 sequences, 20% to 25% of which are singletons, and approximately 15% rests with the top ten. This sample's time point: persistent/refractory GD, antithyroid drugs over 5 years with positive TRAb. The authors made the TCR library using RNA they extracted from PBMCs. Sequenced material: peripheral blood mononuclear cells (PBMCs), taken when the disease was refractory, from a patient treated with antithyroid drugs. Receptor source: a female donor with Graves disease.

This clonotype has at least ten counts. The gene calls are TRBV11-1 and TRBJ1-1, with TRBD1 as a possible D gene (5 bases). Germline CDR1 reads SGHAT; CDR2 reads FQDESV (reference sequence). This CDR3 comprises 13 residues. V was cut by 6 bases and J by 4 bases, with 12 bases left in between. The DNA of the CDR3 is TGTGCCAGCAGTATAGGAGGGGTCACTGAAGCTTTCTTT. Amino acids: CASSIGGVTEAFF.

This rearrangement joins TRBV7-6 to TRBJ2-5, with TRBD2 matching 12 bases. The CDR3 totals 20 residues. J was trimmed by 7 bases and V by 0 bases; bases with no gene match: 18. Looked up from germline, CDR1 is SGHVS and CDR2 is FNYEAQ. The CDR3 bases are TGTGCCAGCAGCTTAGCGGCGACTACCACTCTAGCGGGAGGGCTCCGGACCCAGTACTTC. Its protein product is CASSLAATTTLAGGLRTQYF.

The chain is built from TRBV20-1 and TRBJ2-7; 8 nucleotides agree with TRBD2. The CDR3 loop spans 14 amino acids. CDR1 is DFQATT and CDR2 is SNEGSKA in the germline V gene (reference sequence). The V and J ends lost 5 bases and 4 bases, in that order; junction bases with no gene match: 10. The CDR3 loop is CSAPTSGRGYEQYF. In nucleotides, the CDR3 is TGCAGTGCTCCGACAAGCGGGAGAGGGTACGAGCAGTACTTC.

The J gene is TRBJ1-2, the V gene TRBV12-3 or TRBV12-4; no clear D. This CDR3 spans 13 amino acids. Trimming took 3 bases from V and 12 from J, leaving 17 bases between them. This CDR3 is CASSLSSDFGDTF. The CDR3 nucleotides read TGTGCCAGCAGTTTGTCCAGCGACTTCGGGGACACCTTC.

Only a few counts were recorded for this clonotype. This sequence joins TRBV18 and TRBJ2-1; D is possibly TRBD2 (5 bases). The CDR3 consists of 16 residues. Germline loops: CDR1 KGHSH, CDR2 LQKENI. V was shortened by 6 bases and J by 4 bases, with 19 bases between the two germline ends. CDR3 sequence reads: CASSPPGLRTYNEQFF. CDR3 sequence (DNA): TGTGCCAGCTCCCCTCCCGGACTCCGTACTTACAATGAGCAGTTCTTC.

The V gene is TRBV6-9, the J gene TRBJ2-1; D ambiguous. The V gene lost 3 bases and the J gene lost 7 bases, with 7 bases spanning the gap. The V gene's germline CDR1 is MNHGY and CDR2 SVAAGI. The CDR3 spans 12 residues. In DNA form, the CDR3 reads TGTGCCAGCAGTTACTATATGAATGAGCAGTTCTTC. Its translation: CASSYYMNEQFF.

This clonotype was found a few times. One end of the junction does not line up with germline, which may come from a read error. The CDR3 spells CASSFTGTGNHPQHF. The DNA of the CDR3 is TGTGCCAGCAGTTTTACAGGAACGGGCAATCACCCCCAGCATTTT. The rearrangement joins TRBV28 to TRBJ1-5, with D perhaps matching TRBD1 (5 bases). Germline V gene sequence: CDR1 MDHEN, CDR2 SYDVKM. The CDR3 covers 15 residues. Combining the CDR3 with reference TRBV28 and TRBJ1-5 gives the whole variable domain DVKVTQSSRYLVKRTGEKVFLECVQDMDHENMFWYRQDPGLGLRLIYFSYDVKMKEKGDIPEGYSVSREKKERFSLILESASTNQTSMYLCASSFTGTGNHPQHFGDGTRLSIL.

The genes are TRBV5-1 and TRBJ2-7, with D perhaps TRBD1 (6 bases). V gave up 4 bases and J gave up 3 bases, with 14 bases separating them. The CDR3 is made up of 14 amino acids. Per the germline V gene, CDR1 is SGHRS and CDR2 is YFSETQ. The CDR3 loop is CASSLSGHNYEQYF. The DNA of the CDR3 is TGCGCCAGCAGCCTGTCGGGACATAACTACGAGCAGTACTTC. The full variable domain, completed using reference TRBV5-1 and TRBJ2-7, is KAGVTQTPRYLIKTRGQQVTLSCSPISGHRSVSWYQQTPGQGLQFLFEYFSETQRNKGNFPGRFSGRQFSNSRSEMNVSTLELGDSALYLCASSLSGHNYEQYFGPGTRLTVT.

This clonotype occurred many times. The V gene is TRBV28, the J gene TRBJ2-7; 8 nucleotides line up with TRBD1. In germline, CDR1 is MDHEN, CDR2 SYDVKM. This CDR3 has 13 amino acids. V shed 2 bases, J shed 7 bases, and the junction held 4 bases outside the gene matches. The CDR3 region is CASSLDRGLEQYF. CDR3 coding DNA: TGTGCCAGCAGTTTAGACAGGGGCCTAGAGCAGTACTTC.

The sample holds a few counts of this clonotype. The chain is built from TRBV12-3 or TRBV12-4 and TRBJ2-2; 7 positions match TRBD2. CDR3 length: 15 amino acids. The junction had 12 bases not matched to a gene; V was cut back by 6 bases and J by 8 bases. The CDR3: CASRPGLGRSGELFF. CDR3 coding DNA: TGTGCCAGCAGACCCGGACTAGGTCGATCTGGGGAGCTGTTTTTT.

This clonotype has ten or more counts. V usage is TRBV28 and J usage is TRBJ2-7; D assignment may be TRBD1 or TRBD2 (5 bases each). This CDR3 region has 15 residues. Trimming took off 4 bases at V and 6 bases at J, with 19 bases between the two ends. The germline CDR1 and CDR2 sequences are MDHEN and SYDVKM. The CDR3 here is CASSSTPWGLGEQYF. CDR3 nucleotides: TGTGCCAGCAGTTCTACCCCTTGGGGGTTAGGCGAGCAGTACTTC.

The J gene is TRBJ2-6, the V gene TRBV6-2 or TRBV6-3; 10 nucleotides line up with TRBD1. The V gene's germline CDR1 is MNHEY and CDR2 SVGEGT. CDR3 length: 16 amino acids. V shed 5 bases and J 2 bases; nucleotides not matched to a gene: 3. The CDR3 reads CASSGTGVPGANVLTF. The CDR3, as DNA: TGTGCCAGCAGTGGGACAGGGGTCCCTGGGGCCAACGTCCTGACTTTC.

This clonotype was observed a handful of times. The chain combines TRBV7-2 with TRBJ2-1, with 10 bases identical to TRBD2. After removal of 5 bases from V and 9 bases from J, the junction contained 4 bases not matched to a gene. The CDR3 length is 13 residues. From germline, CDR1 is SGHTA and CDR2 FQGNSA. CDR3 amino acids: CASSEGLASEQFF. In nucleotides, the CDR3 is TGTGCCAGCAGCGAGGGACTAGCGTCTGAGCAGTTCTTC. Supplemented by reference TRBV7-2 and TRBJ2-1, the full variable domain reads GAGVSQSPSNKVTEKGKDVELRCDPISGHTALYWYRQSLGQGLEFLIYFQGNSAPDKSGLPSDRFSAERTGGSVSTLTIQRTQQEDSAVYLCASSEGLASEQFFGPGTRLTVL.

The table lists this clonotype with many counts. The chain recombines TRBV28 with TRBJ2-5; the D is unclear. The CDR3 sequence is 12 residues long. CDR1 is MDHEN and CDR2 is SYDVKM in the germline V gene. The V and J ends lost 4 bases and 5 bases respectively, with 8 bases between them. CDR3 sequence (DNA): TGTGCCAGCAGTTCCGGCTTCGAGACCCAGTACTTC. This encodes CASSSGFETQYF.

This clonotype was counted many times. The chain links TRBV20-1 to TRBJ1-2, with 7 nucleotides matching TRBD1. Germline V gives CDR1 DFQATT, CDR2 SNEGSKA (reference sequence). This CDR3 is 15 amino acids long. The junction had 8 bases not matched to a gene; V was cut back by 0 bases and J by 4 bases. CDR3 sequence reads: CSARETGIITYGYTF. DNA of the CDR3: TGCAGTGCTAGAGAGACAGGGATCATTACCTATGGCTACACCTTC.

The table lists this clonotype with many counts. This sequence joins TRBV5-1 and TRBJ2-4; no reliable D call. The CDR3 runs to 15 residues. Germline assignment: CDR1 SGHRS and CDR2 YFSETQ. V lost 4 bases to trimming and J lost 5 bases, with 16 bases between them. The CDR3 sequence is CASSQTSDGENIQYF. The CDR3 DNA reads as TGCGCCAGCAGCCAAACCTCGGATGGTGAAAACATTCAGTACTTC.

This clonotype was picked up a small number of times. V is TRBV18 and J is TRBJ2-1; no clear D gene. The CDR3 is 11 residues long. CDR1 is KGHSH and CDR2 is LQKENI in the germline V gene. Trimming took 4 bases from V and 8 from J, leaving 6 bases between them. CDR3 nucleotide sequence: TGTGCCAGCTCACATGGAGATGAGCAGTTCTTC. Its translation is CASSHGDEQFF.